This T cell receptor beta chain was identified in a study of T-cell memory formation after mild COVID-19. This clonotype was seen more than once but under ten times. J was trimmed by 11 bases and V by 4 bases; bases with no gene match: 8. The CDR3 totals 12 residues. CDR1 and CDR2 from the germline V gene are SGHRS and YFSETQ. TCRdb processed the 5' RACE reads anew with MiXCR; each CDR3 protein has one entry. The profile covers 550,000 to 650,000 distinct CDR3 sequences, with around 15% appearing a single time and around 8.1% taken by the ten largest. The TCR sequence derives from an adult woman who had mild COVID-19 (a few samples of this study predate the infection). Cell type and time point are not known. Sample: PBMCs or a T cell subset sorted from them (not recorded which). The chain has TRBV5-1 and TRBJ1-1, with 7 nucleotides matching TRBD1. This CDR3 reads CASSPEGAGAFF. In nucleotides, the CDR3 is TGCGCCAGCAGCCCCGAGGGGGCGGGGGCTTTCTTT. Full variable domain (remainder filled in from reference TRBV5-1 and TRBJ1-1): KAGVTQTPRYLIKTRGQQVTLSCSPISGHRSVSWYQQTPGQGLQFLFEYFSETQRNKGNFPGRFSGRQFSNSRSEMNVSTLELGDSALYLCASSPEGAGAFFGQGTRLTVV.